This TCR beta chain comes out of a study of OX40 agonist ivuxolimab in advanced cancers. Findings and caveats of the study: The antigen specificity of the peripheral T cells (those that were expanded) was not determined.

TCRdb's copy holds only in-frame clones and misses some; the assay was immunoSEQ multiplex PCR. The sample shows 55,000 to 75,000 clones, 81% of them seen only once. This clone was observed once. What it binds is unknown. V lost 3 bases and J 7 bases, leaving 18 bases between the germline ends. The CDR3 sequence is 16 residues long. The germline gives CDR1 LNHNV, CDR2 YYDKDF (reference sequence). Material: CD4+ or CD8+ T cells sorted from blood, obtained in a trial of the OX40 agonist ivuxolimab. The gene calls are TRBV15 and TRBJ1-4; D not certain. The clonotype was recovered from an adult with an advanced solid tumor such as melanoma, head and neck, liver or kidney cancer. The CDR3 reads CATSSGPFGVGEKLFF. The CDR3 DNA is TGTGCCACCAGCAGTGGGCCCTTTGGAGTGGGTGAAAAACTGTTTTTT. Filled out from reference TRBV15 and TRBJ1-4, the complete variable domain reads DAMVIQNPRYQVTQFGKPVTLSCSQTLNHNVMYWYQQKSSQAPKLLFHYYDKDFNNEADTPDNFQSRRPNTSFCFLDIRSPGLGDTAMYLCATSSGPFGVGEKLFFGSGTQLSVL.